The present T cell receptor (beta chain) was sequenced within a study of CD8 T cells in acute hepatitis C reinfection. Profiling relied on immunoSEQ multiplex PCR, and the TCRdb table lists in-frame clones only, not all of them. The sample lists about 38,000 clones; 80% to 90% were seen once. As to time point: naive CD8 control sorted from an acute-time-point sample. The sample consisted of naive CD8+ T cells from PBMCs. This TCR was sampled from a woman between 18 and 29 years old who spontaneously cleared hepatitis C infection.

In DNA, the CDR3 is TGCAGCGTCGAGCAGGGTGCTGGGGCCAACGTCCTGACTTTC. This encodes CSVEQGAGANVLTF. This chain uses TRBV29-1 with TRBJ2-6; possible D gene TRBD1, 5 bases. V was clipped by 6 bases and J by 2 bases, with 11 bases between them. This CDR3 region has 14 residues. Germline values: CDR1 SQVTM, CDR2 ANQGSEA.